These 11 T cell receptor beta chains were sequenced from one sample in a study of T cell responses to AZD1222 COVID-19 vaccine. Assay: immunoSEQ multiplex PCR; the TCRdb copy retains only in-frame clones and omits some. The sample lists around 150,000 clones, less than 95% occurring once. The specimen was peripheral blood, collected 28 days after the second dose of the MenACWY control vaccine. Receptor source: an adult who received the MenACWY meningococcal vaccine as a control.

J is TRBJ1-5 and V is TRBV4-3; D is unresolved. The V end lost 1 base, the J end lost 3 bases, and 10 bases lay between the germline ends. Germline-derived CDR1 and CDR2 are LGHNA and YSLEER. The CDR3 consists of 15 residues. The CDR3 coding sequence is TGCGCCAGCAGCCAAGGAGGGCCAGACAATCAGCCCCAGCATTTT. Translation: CASSQGGPDNQPQHF.

V gene TRBV6-5 combines with J gene TRBJ1-4, with TRBD1 matching over 8 bases. Germline CDR1 MNHEY, CDR2 SVGAGI. V was clipped by 5 bases and J by 2 bases; unmatched bases: 4. CDR3 length: 15 amino acids. The CDR3 is CASSTRQGTNEKLFF. CDR3 nucleotide sequence: TGTGCCAGCAGTACCCGACAGGGGACTAATGAAAAACTGTTTTTT.

In this sample, this clone turned up a few times. CDR3 in DNA: TGCGCCAGCGGGGGCGGGACAGAAAATGAAAAACTGTTTTTT. Translated: CASGGGTENEKLFF. The chain is built from TRBV5-1 and TRBJ1-4; 7 nucleotides agree with TRBD1. The V segment lost 7 bases and the J segment 5 bases; nucleotides outside the gene matches: 8. This CDR3 is built from 14 residues. CDR1 is SGHRS and CDR2 is YFSETQ in the germline V gene.

V usage is TRBV5-1 and J usage is TRBJ1-6; D is possibly TRBD1 (5 bases). The germline V gene has CDR1 SGHRS and CDR2 YFSETQ. This CDR3 spans 13 amino acids. V was shortened by 0 bases and J by 7 bases, with 5 bases between the two germline ends. CDR3 coding DNA: TGCGCCAGCAGCTTGGGGGACAATTCACCCCTCCACTTT. The encoded protein is CASSLGDNSPLHF.

The chain's CDR3 is CASSPDRGTHEQYF. In nucleotides, the CDR3 is TGTGCCAGCAGCCCCGACAGGGGTACCCACGAGCAGTACTTC. The J gene is TRBJ2-7, the V gene TRBV5-8, with 8 bases fitting TRBD1. This CDR3 comprises 14 residues. Germline loops: CDR1 SGHTS, CDR2 YDEGEE. J lost 5 bases, V lost 4 bases, and 8 bases had no gene match.

The chain carries TRBV11-2 and TRBJ2-7, with D unclear. CDR3 length equals 13 residues. The germline gives CDR1 SGHAT, CDR2 FQNNGV. The V and J ends lost 4 bases and 2 bases respectively, with 9 bases between them. Written as DNA, the CDR3 is TGTGCCAGCAGCTCGGACGCGACCTACGAGCAGTACTTC. This codes for CASSSDATYEQYF.

The gene calls are TRBV7-6 and TRBJ2-1, with 7 bases identical to TRBD1. Per germline, CDR1 SGHVS and CDR2 FNYEAQ. The V and J ends lost 0 bases and 6 bases, in that order; junction bases with no gene match: 5. The CDR3 covers 15 residues. CDR3 sequence reads: CASSLATGYSNEQFF. The CDR3 bases are TGTGCCAGCAGCTTAGCGACAGGGTATAGCAATGAGCAGTTCTTC.

The chain combines TRBV10-3 with TRBJ1-2; D gene unclear. The CDR3 runs 13 residues. Germline-derived CDR1 and CDR2 are ENHRY and SYGVKD. The V and J ends lost 0 bases and 6 bases respectively, with 8 bases between them. The chain's CDR3 is CAISESNGDGYTF. CDR3 DNA sequence: TGTGCCATCAGTGAGTCGAACGGCGATGGCTACACCTTC.

The chain combines TRBV5-4 with TRBJ2-2, with a weak D call TRBD1 (5 bases). The CDR3 is made up of 16 amino acids. The germline CDR1 and CDR2 sequences are SGHNT and YYREEE (reference sequence). V was pared by 0 bases and J by 1 base, with 10 bases between. The CDR3 coding sequence is TGTGCCAGCAGCTTGGTTTCAGGGTGGAACACCGGGGAGCTGTTTTTT. This codes for CASSLVSGWNTGELFF.

The V and J genes are TRBV6-5 and TRBJ1-2; 7 bases fit TRBD1. Germline loops: CDR1 MNHEY, CDR2 SVGAGI. J was trimmed by 8 bases and V by 7 bases; bases with no gene match: 16. The length of the CDR3 is 15 residues. The CDR3: CASTQIWGQWAGYTF. CDR3 nucleotide sequence: TGTGCCAGCACCCAAATCTGGGGACAGTGGGCCGGCTACACCTTC.

Here the CDR3 reads CASSPPLTSGSYEQYF. DNA of the CDR3: TGTGCCAGCAGCCCCCCCCTGACTAGCGGGAGTTACGAGCAGTACTTC. The V and J genes are TRBV28 and TRBJ2-7; 12 bases map to TRBD2. From germline, CDR1 is MDHEN and CDR2 SYDVKM. V shed 6 bases, J shed 4 bases, and the junction held 10 bases outside the gene matches. The CDR3 is made up of 16 amino acids.